A selection of T cell receptor beta chains follows, all from one sample in a study of blood T cell repertoires in COVID-19. Sequenced by immunoSEQ multiplex PCR; TCRdb stores in-frame clones only, minus some. The sample lists 200,000 to 250,000 clones; 85% to 90% were seen once. Source material: peripheral blood. These receptor sequences come from a man younger than 35 with active or convalescent COVID-19. Both conserved end residues are part of each CDR3. The order of the fields is D gene, J gene, V gene, clone size, CDR3 protein, CDR3 DNA. The D gene is left open where the match is weak. Size tells how often a clone was seen (once, few, many) or the class of an expanded clone, and some rows leave it out.

-,TRBJ2-7,TRBV7-9,-,CASRNRASYEQYF,TGTGCCAGCAGGAACAGGGCCTCCTACGAGCAGTACTTC
-,TRBJ2-2,TRBV5-1,-,CASILGPSGELFF,TGCGCCAGCATCTTGGGGCCCTCCGGGGAGCTGTTTTTT
TRBD1,TRBJ1-5,TRBV6-5,few,CASSFTGGGQPQHF,TGTGCCAGCAGTTTCACAGGGGGCGGTCAGCCCCAGCATTTT
-,TRBJ1-1,TRBV5-5,-,CASSRVRGLNTEAFF,TGTGCCAGCAGCCGCGTTCGGGGTTTGAACACTGAAGCTTTCTTT
-,TRBJ1-5,TRBV6-4,-,CASSDSGSQVQAQHF,TGTGCCAGCAGTGACTCGGGGAGCCAAGTTCAGGCCCAGCATTTT
-,TRBJ2-5,TRBV28,few,CASSSLTPLAGVQETQYF,TGTGCCAGCAGTTCCCTTACCCCCCTAGCAGGTGTACAAGAGACCCAGTACTTC
TRBD1,TRBJ1-5,TRBV28,few,CASSTVEGAGQPQHF,TGTGCCAGCAGTACCGTGGAGGGGGCTGGGCAGCCCCAGCATTTT
-,TRBJ1-2,TRBV10-2,-,CASSVRFRLANYGYTF,TGCGCCAGCAGTGTTCGGTTCCGTCTGGCTAACTATGGCTACACCTTC
TRBD1,TRBJ2-2,TRBV18,once,CASSLGGTGGPNTGELFF,TGTGCCAGCTCCCTTGGCGGGACAGGGGGACCGAACACCGGGGAGCTGTTTTTT
-,TRBJ2-3,TRBV5-1,-,CASSLLEIASTQYF,TGCGCCAGCAGCTTACTAGAAATCGCGAGTACGCAGTATTTT
TRBD2,TRBJ2-2,TRBV10-2,-,CASRGLAGARDTGELFF,TGCGCCAGCAGGGGACTAGCGGGAGCTCGGGACACCGGGGAGCTGTTTTTT
TRBD1,TRBJ1-3,TRBV2,-,CASSTRTGGQSGGNTIYF,TGTGCCAGCAGCACTCGGACAGGGGGGCAGTCTGGTGGAAACACCATATATTTT
TRBD2,TRBJ2-7,TRBV10-3,-,CAISGGASGGTYEQYF,TGTGCCATCAGTGGGGGAGCTAGCGGGGGGACCTACGAGCAGTACTTC
-,TRBJ2-3,TRBV19,-,CASRKGTGRTDTQYF,TGTGCCAGTAGGAAGGGGACTGGCCGCACAGATACGCAGTATTTT
-,TRBJ1-2,TRBV5-1,-,CASSSLQGYGYTF,TGCGCCAGCAGCTCCTTACAGGGCTATGGCTACACCTTC
-,TRBJ2-5,TRBV7-9,-,CATSGQETQYF,TGTGCCACCTCAGGTCAAGAGACCCAGTACTTC
-,TRBJ2-7,TRBV6-4,-,CASSETEKSSYEQYF,TGTGCCAGCAGTGAAACGGAGAAAAGCTCCTACGAGCAGTACTTC
TRBD1,TRBJ2-3,TRBV27,-,CASRMRDRVFDTQYF,TGTGCCAGCAGGATGAGGGACAGGGTTTTTGATACGCAGTATTTT
-,TRBJ1-2,TRBV2,-,CASSEVGGSGYTF,TGTGCCAGCAGTGAAGTTGGGGGGAGCGGCTACACCTTC
TRBD1,TRBJ1-1,TRBV6-5,-,CASRTQGKAFF,TGTGCCAGCAGAACACAGGGGAAAGCTTTCTTT
-,TRBJ2-1,TRBV6-4,-,CASSDETGRNEQFF,TGTGCCAGCAGTGACGAGACAGGACGCAATGAGCAGTTCTTC
TRBD2,TRBJ2-2,TRBV4-2,-,CASSQDQWLAGNTGELFF,TGTGCCAGCAGCCAAGATCAGTGGCTAGCGGGTAACACCGGGGAGCTGTTTTTT
TRBD1,TRBJ2-7,TRBV5-1,-,CASSRDRAGEQYF,TGCGCCAGCAGCCGGGACAGGGCGGGCGAGCAGTACTTC
-,TRBJ2-6,TRBV5-1,few,CASSGSSGANVLTF,TGCGCCAGCAGCGGGAGCTCTGGGGCCAACGTCCTGACTTTC
TRBD1,TRBJ1-1,TRBV7-8,-,CASSSHHGGGTGRNTEAFF,TGTGCCAGCAGCTCCCATCACGGCGGCGGGACAGGGAGGAACACTGAAGCTTTCTTT
TRBD1,TRBJ1-1,TRBV16,-,CASRRDRVLTEAFF,TGTGCCAGCAGGCGCGACAGGGTCTTGACTGAAGCTTTCTTT
-,TRBJ2-1,TRBV28,once,CASSFTQEQFF,TGTGCCAGCAGTTTTACCCAGGAGCAGTTCTTC
TRBD2,TRBJ2-1,TRBV6-5,-,CASLAGAHNEQFF,TGTGCCAGCCTAGCGGGAGCCCACAATGAGCAGTTCTTC
TRBD1,TRBJ1-1,TRBV2,-,CASRDQGGNTEAFF,TGTGCCAGCAGAGATCAGGGGGGGAACACTGAAGCTTTCTTT
-,TRBJ2-3,TRBV4-2,-,CASSSTRIGIVGTDTQYF,TGTGCCAGCAGCTCAACTAGAATCGGAATTGTCGGCACAGATACGCAGTATTTT
-,TRBJ2-7,TRBV14,-,CASSPAGAASYEQYF,TGTGCCAGCAGCCCCGCGGGGGCAGCCTCCTACGAGCAGTACTTC
TRBD1,TRBJ1-5,TRBV2,-,CASSTPPGQYNQPQHF,TGTGCCAGCAGTACCCCCCCGGGACAGTACAATCAGCCCCAGCATTTT